This TCR beta chain comes out of a study of blood T cells in healthy people across ages. Findings and limits, study-wide: Older age went with lower TCR beta diversity per million T cells, in a roughly linear way. The long-lived group displayed more naive CD4+ cells, plus higher diversity, than the aged donors did.

At least 6 micrograms of total RNA were extracted per sample. A note on this clonotype: Its antigen is not known. Possible read error: a much larger clone is one base away.

A second PCR of about 6 to 11 cycles used a sample-barcoded 5' primer and a J-beta primer mix. TCRdb called the 5' RACE reads again in MiXCR, with one record for every CDR3 protein. The sample includes about 1,600,000 distinct CDR3 sequences, about 40% of them seen just once. This CDR3 comprises 13 residues. The V and J ends lost 7 bases and 9 bases respectively, with 16 bases between them. The germline CDR1 and CDR2 sequences are ENHRY and SYGVKD. The chain uses TRBV10-3 and TRBJ2-1; D may be TRBD1 or TRBD2 (6 bases each). The clonotype was recovered from a woman younger than 30 in good health. Sequenced material: blood. CDR3 amino acids: CAIMGRGETEQFF. CDR3 DNA sequence: TGTGCCATCATGGGTAGGGGGGAAACTGAGCAGTTCTTC.